A selection of T cell receptor beta chains follows, all from one sample in a study of OX40 agonist ivuxolimab in advanced cancers. The assay was immunoSEQ multiplex PCR, and TCRdb's table has in-frame clones only and misses some. Of some 110,000 clones listed, just under 95% are singletons. Material: CD4+ or CD8+ T cells sorted from blood, obtained in a trial of the OX40 agonist ivuxolimab. The source is an adult with an advanced solid tumor such as melanoma, head and neck, liver or kidney cancer. The CDR3 runs from the conserved cysteine through the conserved F or W. Fields, in order: D gene, clone size, V gene, J gene, CDR3 protein, CDR3 DNA. The D gene is left open where the match is weak. Some rows mark clone size as missing; the rest say once, few, many or name a class of expanded clone.

>NA|NA|TRBV9|TRBJ1-2
CAGSVVTNEYGYTF
TGTGCCGGCAGCGTAGTGACCAACGAATATGGCTACACCTTC
>TRBD2|NA|TRBV9|TRBJ2-7
CASSRKRGGYEQYF
TGTGCCAGCAGCAGAAAGCGGGGTGGGTACGAGCAGTACTTC
>TRBD1|NA|TRBV4-1|TRBJ1-2
CASSQTGTGGNYGYTF
TGCGCCAGCAGCCAAACCGGGACAGGGGGAAACTATGGCTACACCTTC
>NA|NA|TRBV7-6|TRBJ2-1
CASSSRDIAYNEQFF
TGTGCCAGCAGCTCACGGGACATTGCCTACAATGAGCAGTTCTTC
>NA|NA|TRBV27|TRBJ2-2
CASSLSPHVFGELFF
TGTGCCAGCAGTTTAAGTCCACATGTATTCGGGGAGCTGTTTTTT
>NA|NA|TRBV11-3|TRBJ1-1
CASSLDRQATEAFF
TGTGCCAGCAGCCTAGACCGACAGGCCACTGAAGCTTTCTTT
>NA|NA|TRBV7-2|TRBJ2-4
CASSRDFKNIQYF
TGTGCCAGCAGCCGGGACTTCAAAAACATTCAGTACTTC
>TRBD1|NA|TRBV28|TRBJ1-4
CASSFHQGEEKLFF
TGTGCCAGCAGTTTCCACCAGGGGGAGGAAAAACTGTTTTTT
>NA|NA|TRBV5-4|TRBJ2-2
CASSLVPGELFF
TGTGCCAGCAGCTTGGTCCCCGGGGAGCTGTTTTTT
>TRBD2|NA|TRBV7-8|TRBJ2-2
CASSGLANTGELFF
TGTGCCAGCAGCGGACTAGCGAACACCGGGGAGCTGTTTTTT
>NA|NA|TRBV6-5|TRBJ1-1
CASLAPMNTEAFF
TGTGCCAGCCTCGCCCCAATGAACACTGAAGCTTTCTTT
>TRBD2|NA|TRBV9|TRBJ2-3
CASSPRTSGSLTDTQYF
TGTGCCAGCAGCCCCCGGACTAGCGGGAGTCTGACAGATACGCAGTATTTT
>NA|NA|TRBV7-2|TRBJ2-7
CASSLVGGGTQGYEQYF
TGTGCCAGCAGCTTAGTGGGTGGAGGGACTCAGGGGTACGAGCAGTACTTC
>NA|NA|TRBV5-4|TRBJ2-3
CASSLVSRGTDTQYF
TGTGCCAGCAGCTTGGTCTCGCGGGGCACAGATACGCAGTATTTT
>TRBD1|NA|TRBV6-5|TRBJ1-5
CASSYSGQGSQPQHF
TGTGCCAGCAGTTACTCAGGACAGGGAAGTCAGCCCCAGCATTTT
>NA|NA|TRBV6-6|TRBJ2-5
CASSYSAGSSQETQYF
TGTGCCAGCAGTTACTCGGCAGGGTCTTCCCAAGAGACCCAGTACTTC
>NA|NA|TRBV27|TRBJ1-1
CASSLSGGLNTEAFF
TGTGCCAGCAGTTTATCGGGGGGTCTGAACACTGAAGCTTTCTTT
>NA|NA|TRBV5-1|TRBJ2-4
CASTTDDGAIQYF
TGCGCCAGCACCACGGACGACGGGGCAATTCAGTACTTC
>NA|NA|TRBV5-4|TRBJ1-1
CASSSPSTEAFF
TGTGCCAGCAGCTCCCCATCTACTGAAGCTTTCTTT
>TRBD2|NA|TRBV28|TRBJ2-5
CASSFAGGLRSRETQYF
TGTGCCAGCAGTTTTGCCGGGGGGTTACGGTCCCGAGAGACCCAGTACTTC
>NA|NA|TRBV7-2|TRBJ1-5
CASSPGVSGNQPQHF
TGTGCCAGCAGCCCAGGGGTAAGTGGCAATCAGCCCCAGCATTTT
>NA|NA|TRBV19|TRBJ1-1
CAGTTRVIKTEAFF
TGTGCCGGGACGACCAGGGTCATTAAAACTGAAGCTTTCTTT
>NA|NA|TRBV11-3|TRBJ1-3
CASSLDRGRASGNTIYF
TGTGCCAGCAGCTTAGATCGTGGCAGGGCTTCCGGAAACACCATATATTTT
>TRBD2|NA|TRBV27|TRBJ2-7
CASSTARAGDEQYF
TGTGCCAGCAGTACGGCCCGAGCGGGGGACGAGCAGTACTTC
>TRBD2|NA|TRBV5-1|TRBJ2-3
CASSLGLAGDTQYF
TGCGCCAGCAGCTTGGGACTAGCGGGGGATACGCAGTATTTT
>NA|NA|TRBV7-2|TRBJ1-1
CASSSPGRRSSTEAFF
TGTGCCAGCAGCTCCCCGGGACGGAGATCTAGCACTGAAGCTTTCTTT
>NA|NA|TRBV21-1|TRBJ2-7
CASSKGVLRRRCSYEQYF
TGTGCCAGCAGCAAAGGGGTCTTGAGACGCCGTTGCTCCTACGAGCAGTACTTC
>NA|NA|TRBV7-2|TRBJ2-7
CASSFSYEQYF
TGTGCCAGCAGCTTCTCCTACGAGCAGTACTTC
>NA|once|TRBV6-6|TRBJ2-2
CASSFRDTNTGELFF
TGTGCCAGCAGTTTCCGGGACACTAACACCGGGGAGCTGTTTTTT
>TRBD2|NA|TRBV7-8|TRBJ2-1
CASSPETSGRGVEQFF
TGTGCCAGCAGCCCGGAGACTAGCGGGAGGGGGGTTGAGCAGTTCTTC
>TRBD2|NA|TRBV28|TRBJ2-5
CASSPAGGPLETQYF
TGTGCCAGCAGCCCGGCGGGAGGGCCATTAGAGACCCAGTACTTC
>NA|NA|TRBV7-2|TRBJ2-7
CASSFSQGNEQYF
TGTGCCAGCAGCTTTTCACAGGGAAACGAGCAGTACTTC
>TRBD2|NA|TRBV18|TRBJ2-7
CASSPRRLAGGSLSYEQYF
TGTGCCAGCTCACCACGTAGACTAGCGGGAGGCTCCCTCTCCTACGAGCAGTACTTC
>NA|NA|TRBV28|TRBJ1-2
CASSGPATGGYTF
TGTGCCAGCAGTGGTCCAGCCACCGGGGGCTACACCTTC
>TRBD2|NA|TRBV2|TRBJ2-1
CASSEAPGGYNEQFF
TGTGCCAGCAGTGAAGCCCCGGGGGGCTACAATGAGCAGTTCTTC
>NA|NA|TRBV19|TRBJ2-7
CASSTRGLTLDRLYEQYF
TGTGCCAGTAGTACGAGGGGACTGACCCTCGACCGCCTTTACGAGCAGTACTTC
>NA|NA|TRBV28|TRBJ2-7
CASSSGGQPPYEQYF
TGTGCCAGCAGTTCCGGGGGGCAGCCCCCCTACGAGCAGTACTTC
>TRBD2|NA|TRBV9|TRBJ2-5
CASSAGLAGVETQYF
TGTGCCAGCAGCGCGGGACTAGCGGGAGTGGAGACCCAGTACTTC
>TRBD1|NA|TRBV28|TRBJ1-4
CASKSGQGAEKLFF
TGTGCCAGCAAGAGCGGACAGGGGGCTGAAAAACTGTTTTTT
>TRBD1|NA|TRBV19|TRBJ1-2
CASSMAGQGQNYGYTF
TGTGCCAGTAGTATGGCAGGACAGGGACAGAACTATGGCTACACCTTC
>TRBD1|NA|TRBV5-1|TRBJ1-4
CASSPGQGSEKLFF
TGCGCCAGCAGCCCGGGACAGGGAAGTGAAAAACTGTTTTTT
>TRBD2|NA|TRBV18|TRBJ2-3
CASSPGSGRATDTQYF
TGTGCCAGCTCACCAGGGAGCGGGAGGGCTACAGATACGCAGTATTTT
>TRBD2|NA|TRBV28|TRBJ2-7
CASSSTTSGFSYEQYF
TGTGCCAGCAGTTCGACGACTAGCGGCTTCTCCTACGAGCAGTACTTC
>TRBD1|NA|TRBV27|TRBJ1-4
CASSLRTGEKLFF
TGTGCCAGCAGTTTACGGACAGGGGAAAAACTGTTTTTT
>NA|NA|TRBV25-1|TRBJ1-1
CASSSPETGNTEAFF
TGTGCCAGCAGTTCTCCCGAGACAGGGAACACTGAAGCTTTCTTT
>NA|NA|TRBV9|TRBJ2-3
CAGSVVGSGTDTQYF
TGTGCCGGCAGCGTGGTGGGGAGCGGCACAGATACGCAGTATTTT
>NA|NA|TRBV18|TRBJ2-3
CASSPFRPGSTDTQYF
TGTGCCAGCTCACCATTTCGGCCAGGAAGCACAGATACGCAGTATTTT
>NA|NA|TRBV27|TRBJ1-2
CASSEGGANYGYTF
TGTGCCAGCAGTGAGGGAGGGGCTAACTATGGCTACACCTTC
>NA|NA|TRBV7-2|TRBJ1-1
CASSFGWGRNTEAFF
TGTGCCAGCAGCTTTGGATGGGGCAGGAACACTGAAGCTTTCTTT
>NA|NA|TRBV7-8|TRBJ1-2
CASSPSSTGANYGYTF
TGTGCCAGCAGCCCGTCGTCGACGGGAGCTAACTATGGCTACACCTTC
>TRBD1|NA|TRBV27|TRBJ2-7
CASSFGTVSYEQYF
TGTGCCAGCAGTTTTGGGACAGTCTCCTACGAGCAGTACTTC
>TRBD2|NA|TRBV11-1|TRBJ2-1
CASSLEIEGGAYNEQFF
TGTGCCAGCAGCTTAGAAATTGAGGGAGGGGCCTACAATGAGCAGTTCTTC
>NA|NA|TRBV28|TRBJ1-1
CETSSTLKGAGAAEAFF
TGTGAGACCAGCAGTACTTTAAAAGGCGCAGGGGCGGCTGAAGCTTTCTTT
>TRBD1|NA|TRBV18|TRBJ1-3
CASSLQGQESSGNTIYF
TGTGCCAGCTCACTTCAGGGACAGGAGAGCTCTGGAAACACCATATATTTT
>NA|NA|TRBV5-1|TRBJ2-3
CASSSRATGRPTDTQYF
TGCGCCAGCAGCTCCCGAGCGACAGGGAGGCCCACAGATACGCAGTATTTT
>TRBD1|NA|TRBV27|TRBJ1-1
CASSWRQGNTEAFF
TGTGCCAGCAGTTGGAGACAGGGGAACACTGAAGCTTTCTTT
>TRBD2|NA|TRBV19|TRBJ2-1
CASSRIAGGPQEQFF
TGTGCCAGTAGTCGAATAGCGGGAGGGCCACAGGAGCAGTTCTTC
>NA|NA|TRBV11-2|TRBJ1-1
CASSLTPNGPEAFF
TGTGCCAGCAGCTTAACGCCAAACGGCCCTGAAGCTTTCTTT
>NA|NA|TRBV28|TRBJ1-5
CASSLKGRPQHF
TGTGCCAGCAGTTTGAAGGGCCGCCCCCAGCATTTT